The clone carrying this T cell receptor (beta chain) was counted only a few times. This entry is derived from a study of blood T cell repertoires in COVID-19. Study information: In each case, the material was cDNA or gDNA derived from T cells, B-cell-depleted T cells, or PBMCs.

Original analysis: Researchers report that nucleated cell counts were estimated from reference gene primer amplification. TCRdb's table, derived via immunoSEQ multiplex PCR, lists solely in-frame clones and lacks some. V, J and clone size were drawn from that table, and D and trimming were deduced from the DNA. Of roughly 100,000 clones listed, about 84% are singletons. The V gene end was trimmed by 4 bases and the J gene end by 5 bases; junction bases not matched to a gene: 4. The germline V gene encodes CDR1 SGHRS and CDR2 YFSETQ. There are 15 residues in the CDR3. The sample taken for sequencing was peripheral blood. This TCR came from a human donor in a cohort sampled during active COVID-19. The rearrangement links TRBV5-1 to TRBJ2-3; 13 bases agree with TRBD2. CDR3 sequence reads: CASSPGLAGRDTQYF. The CDR3 DNA reads as TGCGCCAGCAGCCCGGGACTAGCGGGGCGAGATACGCAGTATTTT.